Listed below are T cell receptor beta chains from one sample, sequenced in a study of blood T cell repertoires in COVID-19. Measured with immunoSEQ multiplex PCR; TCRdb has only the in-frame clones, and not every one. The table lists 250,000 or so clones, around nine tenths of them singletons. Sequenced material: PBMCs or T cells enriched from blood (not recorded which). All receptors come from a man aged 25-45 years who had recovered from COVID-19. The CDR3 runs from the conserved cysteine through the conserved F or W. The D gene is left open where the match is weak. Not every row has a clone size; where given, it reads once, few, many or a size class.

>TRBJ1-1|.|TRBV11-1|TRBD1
CASSPTGVEAFF
TGTGCCAGCAGCCCTACAGGGGTGGAAGCTTTCTTT
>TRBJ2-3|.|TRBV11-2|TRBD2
CASRAAGVASDTQYF
TGTGCCAGCAGAGCGGCGGGGGTCGCGTCAGATACGCAGTATTTT
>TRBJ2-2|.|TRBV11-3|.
CASSPVPGELFF
TGTGCCAGCAGCCCTGTCCCCGGGGAGCTGTTTTTT
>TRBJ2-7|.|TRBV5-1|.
CASSLDSPSYEQYF
TGCGCCAGCAGCTTGGACAGTCCCTCCTACGAGCAGTACTTC
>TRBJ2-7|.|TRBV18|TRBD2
CASSPGLAGGEQYF
TGTGCCAGCTCCCCGGGACTAGCGGGAGGCGAGCAGTACTTC
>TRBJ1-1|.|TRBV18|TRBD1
CASSPGQGVGRTEAFF
TGTGCCAGCTCACCGGGACAGGGCGTAGGAAGAACTGAAGCTTTCTTT
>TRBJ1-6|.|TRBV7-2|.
CASSLDEGGNSPLHF
TGTGCCAGCAGCTTAGACGAGGGGGGGAATTCACCCCTCCACTTT
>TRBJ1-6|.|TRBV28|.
CAIRRGSYNSPLHF
TGTGCCATCCGCAGGGGCTCCTATAATTCACCCCTCCACTTT
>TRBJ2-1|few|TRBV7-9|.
CASSLALAGRNEQFF
TGTGCCAGCAGCTTAGCACTAGCCGGGAGAAATGAGCAGTTCTTC
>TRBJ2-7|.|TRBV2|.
CASTIIGGYLF
TGTGCCAGCACCATTATTGGGGGCTACCTCTTC
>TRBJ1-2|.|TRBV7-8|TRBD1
CASSLQGAHLDGYTF
TGTGCCAGCAGCTTACAGGGGGCGCATCTGGATGGCTACACCTTC
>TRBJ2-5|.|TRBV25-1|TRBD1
CASSEGQGVGQETQYF
TGTGCCAGCAGTGAAGGACAGGGTGTGGGCCAAGAGACCCAGTACTTC
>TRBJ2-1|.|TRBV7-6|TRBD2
CASSLQREGYNEQFF
TGTGCCAGCAGCTTACAGCGGGAGGGCTACAATGAGCAGTTCTTC
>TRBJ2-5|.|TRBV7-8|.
CASSLVQQETQYF
TGTGCCAGCAGCTTAGTACAGCAAGAGACCCAGTACTTC
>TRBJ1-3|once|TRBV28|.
CASTSGGVGNTIYF
TGTGCCAGCACCAGTGGAGGTGTGGGAAACACCATATATTTT
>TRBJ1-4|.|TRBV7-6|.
CASRCLGLNEKLFF
TGTGCCAGCAGGTGCCTGGGCCTAAATGAAAAACTGTTTTTT
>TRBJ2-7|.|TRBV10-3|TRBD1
CAISAQGAYEQYF
TGTGCCATCAGTGCCCAGGGGGCCTACGAGCAGTACTTC
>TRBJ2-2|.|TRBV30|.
CAWSSLRNALGELFF
TGTGCCTGGAGTTCCCTCCGTAACGCACTCGGGGAGCTGTTTTTT
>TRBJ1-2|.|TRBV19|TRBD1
CASSQPQGVSNYGYTF
TGTGCCAGTAGTCAACCGCAGGGGGTTTCTAACTATGGCTACACCTTC
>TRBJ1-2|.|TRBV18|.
CASSPPSGGASYGYTF
TGTGCCAGCTCACCACCTAGCGGGGGCGCCAGCTATGGCTACACCTTC
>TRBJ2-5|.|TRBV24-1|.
CATSPGEKDGETQYF
TGTGCCACCAGTCCAGGGGAAAAAGATGGAGAGACCCAGTACTTC
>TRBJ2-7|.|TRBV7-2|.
CASRRSWDYEQYF
TGTGCAAGCCGGAGGAGTTGGGACTACGAGCAGTACTTC